The entry below gives a single T cell receptor beta chain sequence along with its context. What it binds is not known. TCRdb's copy holds only in-frame clones and misses some; the assay was immunoSEQ multiplex PCR. The data show tens of thousands of clones, nearly 95% seen once. This sample was taken from a study of human thymus T cells. Study observations and caveats: Gene usage (both V and J) appeared biased in thymic and blood repertoires.

Germline V gene lookup returns CDR1 LGHNA and CDR2 YSLEER. Trimming shortened V by 1 base and J by 4 bases, and 14 bases separated the two germline ends. The CDR3 loop spans 15 amino acids. A 0.5-1 mL peripheral blood aliquot was taken intraoperatively from four of eight donors. The V gene is TRBV4-3, the J gene TRBJ2-7, with D unclear. Sequenced input: blood. The receptor was derived from a boy in the first two years of life with a congenital heart defect but otherwise immunologically healthy. CDR3 sequence reads: CASSQGTGVLYEQYF. As DNA, the CDR3 is TGCGCCAGCAGCCAAGGAACTGGCGTTCTATACGAGCAGTACTTC.